This T cell receptor (beta chain) was obtained from a study of blood T cell repertoires in COVID-19. Sequenced by immunoSEQ multiplex PCR; TCRdb stores in-frame clones only, minus some. The sample comprises around 220,000 clones, around 84% of which are singletons, and approximately 6.6% rests with the top ten. This CDR3 is built from 19 residues. Germline CDR1 SGHVS, CDR2 FQNEAQ. The V gene end was trimmed by 5 bases and the J gene end by 0 bases; junction bases not matched to a gene: 11. The age range of participants was about 18 to 89 years, with residence in about 25 US areas. Resolution of symptoms, clearance, or two negative PCRs was present in recovered Cohort 3 donors.

Sequencing was carried out using PBMCs or T cells enriched from blood (not recorded which). This chain uses TRBV7-8 with TRBJ2-6, with 9 bases that match TRBD1. This clonotype was obtained from a woman aged 40 to 50 who had recovered from COVID-19. The CDR3 region has the DNA TGTGCCAGCAGCGCGACGGGACAGGGTCTCTTCTCTGGGGCCAACGTCCTGACTTTC. It yields the protein CASSATGQGLFSGANVLTF.